This T cell receptor beta chain derives from a study of cytomegalovirus exposure and HLA in healthy donors. Study-wide context: It was reported in a later analysis that the same platform had been used for the 120 validation repertoires as for the 550 to 700 first-cohort repertoires. Study-level points and caveats: Most TCRs appeared rarely, but some public TCRs recurred in many donors.

The junction had 5 bases not matched to a gene; V was cut back by 5 bases and J by 5 bases. The CDR3 totals 13 residues. Looked up from germline, CDR1 is MDHEN and CDR2 is SYDVKM. Using immunoSEQ multiplex PCR, the repertoire was profiled, and TCRdb retains in-frame clones only, with some absent. The repertoire includes about 180,000 clones, around 86% of them detected once, and approximately 2.4% sits in the top ten. This clone was recorded once. Its target is not known. The TCR comes from a man in his late teens or twenties in good health and CMV-seropositive. The sample consisted of PBMCs. The chain is built from TRBV28 and TRBJ2-7; 8 bases agree with TRBD1. CDR3 DNA: TGTGCCAGCAGTGTACAGGGGGAGGACGAGCAGTACTTC. Its protein is CASSVQGEDEQYF.